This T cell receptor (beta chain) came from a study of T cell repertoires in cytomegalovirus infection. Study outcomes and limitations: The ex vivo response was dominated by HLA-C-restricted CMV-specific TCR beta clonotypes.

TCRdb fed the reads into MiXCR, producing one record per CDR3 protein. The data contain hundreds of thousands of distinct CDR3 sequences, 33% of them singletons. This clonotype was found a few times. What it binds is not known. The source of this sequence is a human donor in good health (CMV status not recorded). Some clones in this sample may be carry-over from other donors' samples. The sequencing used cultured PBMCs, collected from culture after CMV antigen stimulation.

This CDR3 is CASSLGQGGEAFF. Written as DNA, the CDR3 is TGTGCCAGCAGCCTCGGACAGGGTGGGGAGGCTTTCTTT. The V gene is TRBV7-3, the J gene TRBJ1-1; the match to TRBD1 covers 8 bases. CDR1 and CDR2 (germline): SGHTA, FQGTGA. This CDR3 is built from 13 residues. J was trimmed by 11 bases and V by 5 bases; bases with no gene match: 10.